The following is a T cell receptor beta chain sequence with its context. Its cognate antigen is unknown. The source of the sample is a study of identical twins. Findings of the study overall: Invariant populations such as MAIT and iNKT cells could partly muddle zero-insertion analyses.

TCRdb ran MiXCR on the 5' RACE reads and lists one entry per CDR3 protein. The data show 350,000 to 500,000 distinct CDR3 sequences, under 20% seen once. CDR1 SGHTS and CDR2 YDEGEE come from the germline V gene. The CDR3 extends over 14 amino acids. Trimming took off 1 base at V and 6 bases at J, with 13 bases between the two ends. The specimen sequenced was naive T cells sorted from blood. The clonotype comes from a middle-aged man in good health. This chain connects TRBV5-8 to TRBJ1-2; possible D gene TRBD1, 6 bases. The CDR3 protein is CASSLYGTLDGYTF. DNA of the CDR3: TGTGCCAGCAGCTTGTATGGGACATTGGATGGCTACACCTTC.